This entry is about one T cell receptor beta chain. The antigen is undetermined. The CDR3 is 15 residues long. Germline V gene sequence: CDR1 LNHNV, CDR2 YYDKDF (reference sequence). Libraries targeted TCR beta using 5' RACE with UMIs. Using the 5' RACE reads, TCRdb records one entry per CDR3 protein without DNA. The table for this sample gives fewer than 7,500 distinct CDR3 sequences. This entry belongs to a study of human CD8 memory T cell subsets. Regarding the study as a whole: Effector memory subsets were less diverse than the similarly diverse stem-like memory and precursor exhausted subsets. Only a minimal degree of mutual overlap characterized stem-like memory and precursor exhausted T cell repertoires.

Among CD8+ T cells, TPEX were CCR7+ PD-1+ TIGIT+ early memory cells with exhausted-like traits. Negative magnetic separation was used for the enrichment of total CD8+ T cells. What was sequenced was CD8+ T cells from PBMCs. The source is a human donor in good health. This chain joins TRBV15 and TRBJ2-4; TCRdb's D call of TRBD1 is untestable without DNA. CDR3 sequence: CATSRDRGGRNIQYF.